This T cell receptor (beta chain) was recovered during a study of shared clonotypes between healthy human individuals. The protocol was immunoSEQ multiplex PCR, while the TCRdb copy is restricted to in-frame clones and leaves out a portion. Of more than 2 million clones listed, about 95% are singletons. Germline CDR1 reads LGHNA; CDR2 reads YSLEER. V trimming: 7 bases; J trimming: 7 bases; junction bases outside the gene matches: 4. CDR3 length: 13 amino acids. Positively selected for CCR7, the CD45RO-negative cells used as naive CD8 cells excluded terminally differentiated effector memory CD45RA+ cells.

Material for sequencing was naive CD8+ T cells sorted from blood. This TCR was recovered from a man in his late teens or twenties in good health. The chain employs TRBV4-3 and TRBJ1-6; 7 bases align to TRBD1. CDR3 nucleotide sequence: TGCGCCAGCAAGGGGGCAGGAAATTCACCCCTCCACTTT. Protein: CASKGAGNSPLHF.